This is a list of T cell receptor beta chains from one sample in a study of neoadjuvant nivolumab and ipilimumab in lung cancer. Clones were read by immunoSEQ multiplex PCR, and TCRdb kept only the in-frame ones, dropping some. The sample comprises 9,500 to 10,000 clones, 81% of which are singletons, and approximately 3.8% rests with the top ten. Sequencing used peripheral blood, obtained before neoadjuvant nivolumab, alone or with ipilimumab. Receptors were obtained from an adult with non-small cell lung cancer. The CDR3 runs from the conserved cysteine through the conserved F or W. The D gene is left open where the match is weak. Expanded clones are given a class, and other clones once, few, many or no size at all.

J,V,D,size,DNA,CDR3
TRBJ2-7,TRBV6-1,-,-,TGTGCCAGCAGTGAAGCGCGGACAGCTATCTACGAGCAGTACTTC,CASSEARTAIYEQYF
TRBJ2-1,TRBV7-6,-,once,TGTGCCAGCAGCCAAATGGAACGGTCCTACAATGAGCAGTTCTTC,CASSQMERSYNEQFF
TRBJ2-2,TRBV19,-,-,TGTGCCAGTAAAGTCGGGAGGAACACCGGGGAGCTGTTTTTT,CASKVGRNTGELFF
TRBJ2-1,TRBV7-9,-,-,TGTGCCAGCAGCCCGATCCGTGGCTTCAATGAGCAGTTCTTC,CASSPIRGFNEQFF
TRBJ2-3,TRBV10-3,TRBD1,-,TGTGCCATCAGTGGGACAGGGGTTGAAGATACGCAGTATTTT,CAISGTGVEDTQYF
TRBJ2-7,TRBV7-8,TRBD1,-,TGTGCCAGCAGCTTAGAGGCAGGGGGCAGAGGGGAGCAGTACTTC,CASSLEAGGRGEQYF
TRBJ2-7,TRBV11-3,TRBD2,-,TGTGCCAGCAGCCCCGGGAGGGCGGGGCAGGGAGCCTACGAGCAGTACTTC,CASSPGRAGQGAYEQYF
TRBJ2-3,TRBV28,-,-,TGTGCCAGCAGCCTCGGGGGACAAAGCACAGATACGCAGTATTTT,CASSLGGQSTDTQYF
TRBJ1-1,TRBV13,TRBD1,-,TGTGCCAGCAGCTTATCTCCCCAGACAGGGGGTTTCCACACTGAAGCTTTCTTT,CASSLSPQTGGFHTEAFF
TRBJ2-3,TRBV29-1,-,-,TGCAGCGTTGAAGGAGGCAGGGCAAGCACAGATACGCAGTATTTT,CSVEGGRASTDTQYF
TRBJ2-7,TRBV7-8,-,once,TGTGCCGGCAGCCTGGACACCCTCTACGAGCAGTACTTC,CAGSLDTLYEQYF
TRBJ1-5,TRBV4-1,TRBD1,-,TGCGCCAGCAGCGCTCTCGGGACAGGGGCCCAGCCCCAGCATTTT,CASSALGTGAQPQHF
TRBJ2-2,TRBV19,-,-,TGTGCCAGTGCTAGCAGCTCGAACACCGGGGAGCTGTTTTTT,CASASSSNTGELFF
TRBJ2-7,TRBV29-1,-,-,TGCAGCGTTCAATTGATTGGCGAGCAGTACTTC,CSVQLIGEQYF
TRBJ2-1,TRBV4-1,TRBD2,-,TGCGCCAGCAGGGCAGAGGCGGGAGGGAGAAATGAGCAGTTCTTC,CASRAEAGGRNEQFF
TRBJ2-7,TRBV5-6,-,-,TGTGCCAGCAGCTTGGGGTTCCAGGACTCCTACGAGCAGTACTTC,CASSLGFQDSYEQYF
TRBJ1-5,TRBV15,-,few,TGTGCCACCAGCAGAGTTGGTTTTCAGCCCCAGCATTTT,CATSRVGFQPQHF
TRBJ2-7,TRBV2,-,-,TGTGCCAGCATGCCTCTCCAGTCCTACGAGCAGTACTTC,CASMPLQSYEQYF
TRBJ1-2,TRBV28,TRBD1,once,TGTGCCAGCGGGGGGGCAGGGGGATGGAGTGGCTACACCTTC,CASGGAGGWSGYTF
TRBJ2-3,TRBV11-2,TRBD1,-,TGTGCCAGCAGCCGGACAGGGATCGTCACAGATACGCAGTATTTT,CASSRTGIVTDTQYF
TRBJ1-2,TRBV28,-,few,TGTGCCAGCAGTTCTCTAGGCCGGAGGGATGGCTACACCTTC,CASSSLGRRDGYTF
TRBJ1-1,TRBV5-1,TRBD1,-,TGCGCCAGCTTCCCGATAGGACAGGGTCCAACTGAAGCTTTCTTT,CASFPIGQGPTEAFF
TRBJ1-1,TRBV6-4,-,-,TGTGCCAGCTCACAAGACACGAACACTGAAGCTTTCTTT,CASSQDTNTEAFF
TRBJ1-1,TRBV7-8,-,-,TGTGCCAGCAGCCCCGGGGCCGGACTTGAAGCTTTCTTT,CASSPGAGLEAFF
TRBJ2-3,TRBV7-3,TRBD2,-,TGTGCCAGCGGACTAGCGGGAGGAGATACGCAGTATTTT,CASGLAGGDTQYF
TRBJ2-7,TRBV11-2,-,-,TGTGCCAGCAGCTTAGTTACTCACTACGAGCAGTACTTC,CASSLVTHYEQYF